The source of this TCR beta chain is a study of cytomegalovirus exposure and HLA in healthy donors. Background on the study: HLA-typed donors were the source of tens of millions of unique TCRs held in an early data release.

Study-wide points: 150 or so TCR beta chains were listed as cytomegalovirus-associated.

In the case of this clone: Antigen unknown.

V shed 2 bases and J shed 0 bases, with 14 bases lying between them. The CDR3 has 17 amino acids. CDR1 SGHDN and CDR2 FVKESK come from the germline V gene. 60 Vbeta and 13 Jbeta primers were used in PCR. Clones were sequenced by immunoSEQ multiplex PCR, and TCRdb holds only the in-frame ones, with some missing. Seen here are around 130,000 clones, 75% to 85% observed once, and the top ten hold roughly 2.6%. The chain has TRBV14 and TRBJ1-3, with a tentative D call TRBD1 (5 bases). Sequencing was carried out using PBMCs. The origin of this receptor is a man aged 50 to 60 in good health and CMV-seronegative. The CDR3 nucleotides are TGTGCCAGCAGCCAACTAGACAGTCAACTCTCTGGAAACACCATATATTTT. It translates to CASSQLDSQLSGNTIYF.